This T cell receptor (beta chain) was captured by sequencing in a study of shared clonotypes between healthy human individuals. CD45RO negativity and positive selection for CCR7 defined naive CD8 cells, a population that excluded terminally differentiated effector memory CD45RA+ cells. Only Caucasian adults living in Nashville, Tennessee served as donors. Germline loops: CDR1 MGHRA, CDR2 YSYEKL. The CDR3 runs 15 residues. V was trimmed by 0 bases and J by 0 bases, leaving 9 bases between them. Study outcomes and limitations: The sharing of approximately 5.1% of naive CD4 clonotypes was seen across several donors.

As concerns this clone: Its antigen is as yet unknown.

Every subset had its genomic DNA shared out evenly among several immunoSEQ plates. Data came from immunoSEQ multiplex PCR; TCRdb stores just in-frame clones and leaves some out. Of millions of clones in the sample, about 95% were seen once. The V call is TRBV4-1, the J call TRBJ2-7; no clear D. The sequence was collected from a man between 18 and 29 years old in good health. The sample was naive CD8+ T cells sorted from blood. CDR3 region: CASSQEPGNSYEQYF. The CDR3, as DNA: TGCGCCAGCAGCCAAGAGCCAGGTAACTCCTACGAGCAGTACTTC.